The clone carrying this TCR beta chain was found many times. Its cognate antigen is unknown. The CDR3 is made up of 15 amino acids. The germline CDR1 and CDR2 sequences are MNHEY and SVGAGI. Trimming took 0 bases from V and 7 from J; bases not matched to a gene: 7. The method for making cDNA was 5'RACE, and it used 10-nucleotide random UMIs. TCRdb re-derived calls from the 5' RACE reads in MiXCR, one entry per CDR3 protein. Among approximately 41,000 distinct CDR3 sequences, about 14% were seen once, and the ten largest hold 3% to 4.5%. This sample was taken from a study of neurological immune-mediated disorders. About a million sorted CD4+ or CD8+ T cells made each library. General study points: The absence of shared CDR3 amino acid sequences among expanded clones across subjects suggests private repertoires in all groups.

The chain joins TRBV6-5 to TRBJ1-1, with TRBD1 matching 8 bases. The origin of this receptor is a woman aged 55-69 years with HTLV-1-associated myelopathy (HAM/TSP). The sample was CD4+ T cells from blood. Here the CDR3 DNA reads TGTGCCAGCAGTTACTCGGGGACAGGTGACGGTGAAGCTTTCTTT. Translated, it gives CASSYSGTGDGEAFF.